This TCR beta chain was sequenced during a study of T-cell reconstitution after alpha-beta-depleted transplantation in children. Broader study findings: Fresh T-cell production supplied most of the T-cell counts and diversity seen one year after transplant. Reportedly, alpha-beta T cells present about two months post-transplant originated from several hundred expanded clones of graft origin. At day 60, the high TCRbeta diversity found in some patients originated from recipient T cells and thymic progenitors that had survived.

Unique molecular identifiers were built into the TCRbeta library. A single record per CDR3 protein comes from TCRdb applying MiXCR to the PCR reads. The repertoire holds about 1,000,000 distinct CDR3 sequences, with about 31% as singletons. Trimming removed 5 bases from V and 7 bases from J, with 12 bases in between. Germline loops: CDR1 MDHEN, CDR2 SYDVKM. This CDR3 is 12 amino acids long. Only a few counts were recorded for this clonotype. No antigen is known for it. Sequenced here: PBMCs, mostly from graft donor cells, sampled 360 days after TCRalphabeta/CD19-depleted stem cell transplant. The rearrangement links TRBV28 to TRBJ2-7, with D possibly matching TRBD1 (5 bases). The TCR was taken from a boy younger than two who had a stem cell transplant for SCID, so the T cells may come from the graft donor. The CDR3 region has the DNA TGTGCCAGCAGTAATCCAGGGCGTGAGCAGTACTTC. It yields the protein CASSNPGREQYF.